The 16 T cell receptor beta chains presented below share a single source sample, sequenced in a study of cytomegalovirus exposure and HLA in healthy donors. 13 Jbeta primers and 60 Vbeta primers were used for the PCR. Only in-frame clones appear in the TCRdb table, and some are missing; sequencing was by immunoSEQ multiplex PCR. The data hold more than 85,000 clones, with 77% observed a single time. The source material was PBMCs. The receptors come from a boy between 10 and 17 years old in good health and CMV-seronegative.

The CDR3 here is CASSPPGKTGELFF. The CDR3 DNA sequence: TGTGCCAGCTCACCCCCTGGCAAGACCGGGGAGCTGTTTTTT. The chain is built from TRBV18 and TRBJ2-2; D unclear. Trimming left V 3 bases short and J 5 bases short, with 10 bases between. The CDR3 runs 14 residues. Germline CDR1 KGHSH, CDR2 LQKENI. The complete variable domain, with remaining parts taken from reference TRBV18 and TRBJ2-2, reads NAGVMQNPRHLVRRRGQEARLRCSPMKGHSHVYWYRQLPEEGLKFMVYLQKENIIDESGMPKERFSAEFPKEGPSILRIQQVVRGDSAAYFCASSPPGKTGELFFGEGSRLTVL.

The count of this clone is one. The rearrangement joins TRBV5-1 to TRBJ2-7, with D possibly being TRBD2 (6 bases). The germline CDR1 and CDR2 sequences are SGHRS and YFSETQ. The V end was cut by 0 bases, the J end by 6 bases, with 10 bases between. The length of the CDR3 is 13 residues. DNA of the CDR3: TGCGCCAGCAGCTTGGGGGGCGGGATCGAGCAGTACTTC. Residues: CASSLGGGIEQYF.

The genes are TRBV15 and TRBJ1-1, with D maybe TRBD1 (6 bases). Per germline, CDR1 LNHNV and CDR2 YYDKDF (reference sequence). Trimming removed 3 bases from V and 5 bases from J, with 13 bases in between. This CDR3 is 14 amino acids long. CDR3 in amino acids: CATSRDSSKTEAFF. The CDR3 nucleotides read TGTGCCACCAGCAGGGACAGTTCGAAAACTGAAGCTTTCTTT. Full variable domain (outside the CDR3, taken from reference TRBV15 and TRBJ1-1): DAMVIQNPRYQVTQFGKPVTLSCSQTLNHNVMYWYQQKSSQAPKLLFHYYDKDFNNEADTPDNFQSRRPNTSFCFLDIRSPGLGDTAMYLCATSRDSSKTEAFFGQGTRLTVV.

The sample holds many counts of this clone. The rearrangement joins TRBV7-9 to TRBJ1-4; perhaps TRBD1 as D (5 bases). The CDR3 is 15 residues long. The germline CDR1 and CDR2 sequences are SEHNR and FQNEAQ (reference sequence). The ends were cut back, 5 bases at V and 7 bases at J, with 17 bases in the middle. In DNA form, the CDR3 reads TGTGCCAGCAGCCTTAAAGGGGTCTCAGGTGAAAAACTGTTTTTT. Translating gives CASSLKGVSGEKLFF. Together with reference TRBV7-9 and TRBJ1-4, the CDR3 gives the full variable domain: DTGVSQNPRHKITKRGQNVTFRCDPISEHNRLYWYRQTLGQGPEFLTYFQNEAQLEKSRLLSDRFSAERPKGSFSTLEIQRTEQGDSAMYLCASSLKGVSGEKLFFGSGTQLSVL.

The chain is built from TRBV19 and TRBJ1-1; unclear D gene. Trimming shortened V by 1 base and J by 0 bases, and 6 bases separated the two germline ends. The CDR3 totals 14 residues. Germline CDR1 reads LNHDA; CDR2 reads SQIVND (reference sequence). CDR3 DNA sequence: TGTGCCAGTAGTATAGGGGCCGTGAACACTGAAGCTTTCTTT. It encodes CASSIGAVNTEAFF.

The gene calls are TRBV28 and TRBJ1-2; perhaps TRBD1 as D (5 bases). From germline, CDR1 is MDHEN and CDR2 SYDVKM. V gave up 7 bases and J gave up 4 bases, with 22 bases separating them. The CDR3 runs to 16 residues. In DNA, the CDR3 is TGTGCCAGCACCTCACTTACCGCAGGGCACGGCTATGGCTACACCTTC. Protein product: CASTSLTAGHGYGYTF.

This chain links TRBV14 with TRBJ2-3, with D tentatively TRBD2 (6 bases). The CDR3 is 14 residues long. V was shortened by 0 bases and J by 6 bases, with 10 bases between the two germline ends. The germline V gene encodes CDR1 SGHDN and CDR2 FVKESK. The DNA of the CDR3 is TGTGCCAGCAGCCAAGACAGGAGGGAGGATACGCAGTATTTT. Amino acids: CASSQDRREDTQYF. The whole variable domain, remainder taken from reference TRBV14 and TRBJ2-3, is EAGVTQFPSHSVIEKGQTVTLRCDPISGHDNLYWYRRVMGKEIKFLLHFVKESKQDESGMPNNRFLAERTGGTYSTLKVQPAELEDSGVYFCASSQDRREDTQYFGPGTRLTVL.

In this sample, this clone turned up once. This chain uses TRBV11-2 with TRBJ1-5, with 7 bases matching TRBD1. V trimming: 3 bases; J trimming: 9 bases; junction bases outside the gene matches: 8. The CDR3 totals 14 residues. Germline V lookup: CDR1 SGHAT, CDR2 FQNNGV. The DNA for the CDR3 is TGTGCCAGCAGCTTCAGGACAGGTTGGTGGCCCCAGCATTTT. It specifies CASSFRTGWWPQHF. The full variable domain, completed using reference TRBV11-2 and TRBJ1-5, is EAGVAQSPRYKIIEKRQSVAFWCNPISGHATLYWYQQILGQGPKLLIQFQNNGVVDDSQLPKDRFSAERLKGVDSTLKIQPAKLEDSAVYLCASSFRTGWWPQHFGDGTRLSIL.

The chain has TRBV27 and TRBJ1-6; no definite D call. Germline lookup yields CDR1 MNHEY and CDR2 SMNVEV (reference sequence). Deletions cut 7 bases from V and 8 bases from J, with 12 bases between. The CDR3 has 13 residues. The CDR3 DNA follows: TGTGCCAGCACCGGGTTAGTAGATTCACCCCTCCACTTT. Protein product: CASTGLVDSPLHF.

The chain is built from TRBV5-4 and TRBJ2-3; 10 nucleotides align to TRBD2. The CDR3 runs 18 residues. With 4 bases clipped from V and 4 bases from J, the junction kept 15 bases outside the gene matches. Germline CDR1 SGHNT, CDR2 YYREEE (reference sequence). This CDR3 reads CASSAKIQRGGPPDTQYF. In nucleotides, the CDR3 is TGTGCCAGCAGCGCGAAAATCCAGCGGGGGGGGCCCCCAGATACGCAGTATTTT.

The chain uses TRBV16 and TRBJ1-5; TRBD1 aligns across 9 bases. After removal of 2 bases from V and 5 bases from J, the junction contained 10 bases not matched to a gene. This CDR3 comprises 17 residues. Per germline, CDR1 KGHSY and CDR2 FQNENV. The CDR3 nucleotides read TGTGCCAGCAGCCAACCCGGGACAGGGAGACTTCATCAGCCCCAGCATTTT. It yields the protein CASSQPGTGRLHQPQHF.

Written as DNA, the CDR3 is TGTGCCAGCAGTGACCGACAGGGAGCCACTGAAGCTTTCTTT. Its translation: CASSDRQGATEAFF. The chain uses TRBV2 and TRBJ1-1; the match to TRBD1 covers 7 bases. V gave up 3 bases and J gave up 4 bases; unmatched junction bases: 5. The germline CDR1 and CDR2 sequences are SNHLY and FYNNEI. The CDR3 contains 14 residues.

The chain combines TRBV30 with TRBJ1-1; possibly TRBD1 for D (5 bases). The germline V and J ends were trimmed by 5 bases and 4 bases, with 8 bases remaining between them. CDR1 GTSNPN and CDR2 SVGIG come from the germline V gene (reference sequence). This CDR3 has 11 amino acids. CDR3 nucleotide sequence: TGTGCCTGGGGGGCCTTCACTGAAGCTTTCTTT. Amino acids: CAWGAFTEAFF.

J is TRBJ1-1 and V is TRBV5-4; no reliable D call. From germline, CDR1 is SGHNT and CDR2 YYREEE (reference sequence). CDR3 size: 14 residues. The V and J ends lost 3 bases and 0 bases respectively, with 9 bases between them. The CDR3 nucleotides are TGTGCCAGCAGCTCGCTCCAGTTGAACACTGAAGCTTTCTTT. It codes for CASSSLQLNTEAFF.

J is TRBJ1-5 and V is TRBV2, with TRBD1 matching over 10 bases. Germline assignment: CDR1 SNHLY and CDR2 FYNNEI. Germline trimming cut 4 bases from V and 0 bases from J; bases unmatched to any gene: 15. The CDR3 runs 20 residues. The CDR3 nucleotides are TGTGCCAGCAGTGTACCGAAGGGGACAGGGGCGGACGATAGCAATCAGCCCCAGCATTTT. Amino acid sequence: CASSVPKGTGADDSNQPQHF.

The chain combines TRBV14 with TRBJ2-6; TRBD2 is a possible D gene (6 bases). The V and J ends lost 0 bases and 1 base respectively, with 7 bases between them. Germline assignment: CDR1 SGHDN and CDR2 FVKESK. The CDR3 has 16 amino acids. CDR3 sequence: CASSQERGSGANVLTF. CDR3 nucleotide sequence: TGTGCCAGCAGCCAAGAGCGGGGTTCTGGGGCCAACGTCCTGACTTTC.